The 15 T cell receptor beta chains listed next were all sequenced from one sample in a study of high-grade serous ovarian cancer treatment subgroups. The tumor samples were collected prior to definitive surgery or chemotherapy. TCRdb keeps only in-frame clones here, not all; method: immunoSEQ multiplex PCR. The data contain under 30,000 clones, around 84% of them singletons. The sample was tumor tissue. Every receptor here comes from a human donor with high-grade serous ovarian cancer.

This clone was seen only a few times. This rearrangement joins TRBV27 to TRBJ1-5; D is perhaps TRBD1 (5 bases). From germline, CDR1 is MNHEY and CDR2 SMNVEV (reference sequence). V was clipped by 0 bases and J by 7 bases, with 7 bases between them. The CDR3 has 13 residues. The CDR3 bases are TGTGCCAGCAGTTTATCCAGGGACCAGCCCCAGCATTTT. Amino acid sequence: CASSLSRDQPQHF.

The J gene is TRBJ2-2, the V gene TRBV2; tentative D call: TRBD2 (6 bases). V was cut by 6 bases and J by 1 base, with 15 bases left in between. The V gene's germline CDR1 is SNHLY and CDR2 FYNNEI. This CDR3 has 16 amino acids. CDR3 nucleotide sequence: TGTGCCAGCAGAAGTGGAGCGGGTCGGAACACCGGGGAGCTGTTTTTT. Translation: CASRSGAGRNTGELFF.

This clone was recorded only once. This chain uses TRBV6-5 with TRBJ1-2; possibly TRBD1 for D (5 bases). This CDR3 comprises 12 residues. The V gene lost 8 bases and the J gene lost 6 bases, with 13 bases spanning the gap. Germline CDR1 MNHEY, CDR2 SVGAGI. CDR3 DNA sequence: TGTGCCAGCCGACGGGGAGGGGATGGCTACACCTTC. This gives the protein CASRRGGDGYTF.

V is TRBV27 and J is TRBJ1-1, with TRBD1 as a possible D gene (5 bases). V lost 5 bases, J lost 1 base, and 17 bases lay in between. The CDR3 contains 16 residues. Germline CDR1 MNHEY, CDR2 SMNVEV (reference sequence). In nucleotides, the CDR3 is TGTGCCAGCAGTGACGGAGCAGGGCGAAGGAACACTGAAGCTTTCTTT. It is translated as CASSDGAGRRNTEAFF.

The chain recombines TRBV7-9 with TRBJ1-1, with D possibly matching TRBD1 (5 bases). The ends were cut back, 5 bases at V and 0 bases at J, with 19 bases in the middle. Germline values: CDR1 SEHNR, CDR2 FQNEAQ (reference sequence). The CDR3 runs to 17 residues. The CDR3 sequence: CASSPRGGAGMNTEAFF. The CDR3 coding sequence is TGTGCCAGCAGCCCCCGGGGCGGGGCTGGGATGAACACTGAAGCTTTCTTT.

The V call is TRBV6-1, the J call TRBJ2-2, with 8 positions matching TRBD2. Germline lookup yields CDR1 MNHNS and CDR2 SASEGT. The CDR3 is made up of 14 amino acids. Trimming at V came to 7 bases and at J to 6 bases, leaving 7 bases not matched to a gene. The CDR3 DNA sequence: TGTGCCAGCAACAAGCGGGAGTTGGCCGGGGAGCTGTTTTTT. Translated: CASNKRELAGELFF.

The rearrangement uses TRBV7-9 and TRBJ2-5; possible D gene TRBD2, 6 bases. The V gene lost 5 bases and the J gene lost 9 bases, with 16 bases spanning the gap. The CDR3 is 13 residues long. Per the germline V gene, CDR1 is SEHNR and CDR2 is FQNEAQ (reference sequence). CDR3 protein: CASSATGTGAQYF. The CDR3 DNA is TGTGCCAGCAGCGCCACCGGGACGGGGGCCCAGTACTTC.

The chain uses TRBV7-2 and TRBJ2-2, with TRBD1 as a possible D gene (5 bases). The CDR3 has 13 residues. The germline V gene encodes CDR1 SGHTA and CDR2 FQGNSA. Trimming pared 5 bases from V and 9 bases from J, leaving 13 bases between. CDR3 sequence (DNA): TGTGCCAGCAGCAGCAGGGTTTCCCGGGAGCTGTTTTTT. Amino acid sequence: CASSSRVSRELFF.

The V and J genes are TRBV6-1 and TRBJ2-7; TRBD2 might be the D (6 bases). From germline, CDR1 is MNHNS and CDR2 SASEGT. This CDR3 has 14 residues. V lost 7 bases and J 3 bases, leaving 16 bases between the germline ends. The CDR3 bases are TGTGCCAGCAAGCGGACTAAGGACGGCTACGAGCAGTACTTC. This encodes CASKRTKDGYEQYF.

CDR3 protein: CASSYDDIYPEAFF. The CDR3 DNA sequence: TGTGCCAGCAGTTACGACGACATATACCCTGAAGCTTTCTTT. This sequence joins TRBV6-6 and TRBJ1-1; no clear D. Trimming removed 2 bases from V and 6 bases from J, with 13 bases in between. The CDR3 is 14 residues long. The germline V gene has CDR1 MNHNY and CDR2 SVGAGI (reference sequence).

The chain uses TRBV7-9 and TRBJ2-7; D unresolved. V shed 5 bases and J shed 0 bases, with 11 bases lying between them. The CDR3 consists of 14 residues. The V gene's germline CDR1 is SEHNR and CDR2 FQNEAQ (reference sequence). This CDR3 is CASSPFGDSYEQYF. Written as DNA, the CDR3 is TGTGCCAGCAGCCCTTTTGGGGACTCCTACGAGCAGTACTTC.

This clone has only one observation. This rearrangement joins TRBV28 to TRBJ2-3; no definite D call. Trimming cost V 4 bases and J 3 bases, with 14 bases left between them. CDR3 length equals 15 residues. CDR1 is MDHEN and CDR2 is SYDVKM in the germline V gene. CDR3 DNA: TGTGCCAGCAGTTCCCAAGTTGTGAGGACAGATACGCAGTATTTT. Amino acids: CASSSQVVRTDTQYF.

V is TRBV11-3 and J is TRBJ2-2, with no clear D. The CDR3 is 12 residues long. The germline V and J ends were trimmed by 0 bases and 5 bases, with 1 base remaining between them. CDR1 is SGHNT, CDR2 YENEEA, per germline. CDR3 region: CASSLDTGELFF. The CDR3 DNA is TGTGCCAGCAGCTTAGATACCGGGGAGCTGTTTTTT.

The V call is TRBV6-1, the J call TRBJ1-4; no firm D call. The germline V and J ends were trimmed by 3 bases and 3 bases, with 11 bases remaining between them. Germline V CDR1 and CDR2: MNHNS, SASEGT. The CDR3 sequence is 15 residues long. CDR3 amino acids: CASSESERPNEKLFF. For the CDR3, the DNA is TGTGCCAGCAGTGAGTCTGAACGGCCTAATGAAAAACTGTTTTTT.

The chain carries TRBV2 and TRBJ1-2; TRBD1 might be the D (6 bases). V was clipped by 7 bases and J by 5 bases, with 20 bases between them. CDR1 is SNHLY and CDR2 is FYNNEI in the germline V gene. The CDR3 covers 15 residues. CDR3 DNA sequence: TGTGCCAGCATGCTGGCGGGGGCGCTGGGGTATGGCTACACCTTC. Amino acid sequence: CASMLAGALGYGYTF. Variable domain in full (rest from reference TRBV2 and TRBJ1-2): EPEVTQTPSHQVTQMGQEVILRCVPISNHLYFYWYRQILGQKVEFLVSFYNNEISEKSEIFDDQFSVERPDGSNFTLKIRSTKLEDSAMYFCASMLAGALGYGYTFGSGTRLTVV.